This TCR beta chain was captured by sequencing in a study of T cells in Graves' hyperthyroidism and ophthalmopathy. Study findings and constraints: Blood also held most thyroid clonotypes expanded beyond 0.001.

Amplified regions were TCR beta CDR3 sequences from RNA transcripts. First-round RT-PCR targeting the TCR CDR3 was performed with the HTBI primer set. TCRdb fed the multiplex PCR reads into MiXCR, producing one record per CDR3 protein. The table includes hundreds of thousands of distinct CDR3 sequences, about 14% detected once. The CDR3 sequence is 15 residues long. Germline V gene lookup returns CDR1 KGHSH and CDR2 LQKENI. With 0 bases removed from V and 4 bases from J, the gap between germline ends came to 12 bases. Clinical Activity Scores of at least 3, NOSPECS grades of at least 4 and durations under 3 months characterized ophthalmopathy patients. This clonotype was seen repeatedly, ten times or more. Antigen: not known.

The sequenced sample consisted of blood. The chain uses TRBV18 and TRBJ2-5, with TRBD2 as a possible D gene (5 bases). The TCR was taken from a woman aged 50 to 60 with Graves' ophthalmopathy. The CDR3 nucleotides read TGTGCCAGCTCACCACCGGGAGTAGGATCAGAGACCCAGTACTTC. It is translated as CASSPPGVGSETQYF.